The T cell receptor beta chain described here comes from a study of graft-versus-host responses after intestinal transplantation. The wider study: Transplants were multivisceral, liver-intestinal, or isolated intestinal. Tacrolimus plus steroids were given to all recipients for 2 to 4 years, preceded by anti-thymocyte globulin induction. Notes on the study in general: HvG clone declines early post-transplant were associated with peak circulating GvH levels.

CDR3 size: 15 residues. Trimming stripped 0 bases from V and 7 bases from J, with 13 bases between. Germline CDR1 reads LGHNA; CDR2 reads YSLEER. The repertoire was sequenced with immunoSEQ multiplex PCR; TCRdb's copy has only in-frame clones and lacks some. This sample has fewer than 25,000 clones, with around 47% found just once. Co-plated with approximately 200,000 CFSE-labeled responder cells were approximately 200,000 irradiated, violet-dye-labeled stimulator cells. After mixed lymphocyte reaction, dividing CD4+ and CD8+ responder T cells were sorted. Sequences were derived from alloreactive CD8+ T cells from a mixed lymphocyte reaction culture, sampled before transplantation. Subset of the sample: CFSE-low proliferating T cells sorted from roughly six-day pre-transplant mixed lymphocyte reaction (GvH or HvG direction). The rearrangement joins TRBV4-3 to TRBJ1-5; a possible D gene is TRBD1 (5 bases). The source is a human patient who was an organ donor for intestinal transplantation. The chain's CDR3 is CASSQDGHPGQPQHF. For the CDR3, the DNA is TGCGCCAGCAGCCAAGACGGACACCCAGGACAGCCCCAGCATTTT.